The sequence of this TCR beta chain was determined in a study of tumor and adjacent non-tumor tissue in lung cancer. Study in general: Patients comprised some eleven adenocarcinoma, a couple of squamous cell carcinoma and 1 small cell lung cancer. Regarding the study as a whole: Significantly higher TCR diversity was found in tumor than normal lung.

The count of this clonotype is one. Antigen: not known. The junction departs from the called germline gene at one end, perhaps through a read error. There are 15 residues in the CDR3. Germline V gene data show CDR1 as SGHAT and CDR2 as FQNNGV. The library came from three nested PCR rounds adapted from ARM-PCR protocols. TCRdb reprocessed the multiplex PCR reads with MiXCR, giving one entry per CDR3 protein. The data show 50,000 to 60,000 distinct CDR3 sequences, with 60% to 80% seen just once and 20% to 30% held by the top ten. No cell sorting was done before RNA was extracted from the tissue. The normal lung tissue was taken more than 3 cm from the tumor edge. Between August and November 2014, newly diagnosed, chemotherapy-naive lung cancer patients underwent thoracic surgery in China.

Sequenced sample: distant non-tumor lung tissue. The J gene is TRBJ1-1, the V gene TRBV11-2; tentatively, D is TRBD1 (6 bases). The sequence was collected from a woman aged 60-75 years with non-small cell lung cancer. The CDR3 nucleotides read TGTGCCAGCAGCTCAGATCCCTCAGGGGTAACTGAAGTTTTCTTT. Its translation: CASSSDPSGVTEVFF.